Listed here is a single TCR beta chain. Its antigen is unidentified. This sample was included in a study of cytomegalovirus exposure and HLA in healthy donors. Overall study findings and caveats: Under in vitro conditions, three CMV-associated chains were confirmed as specific for CMV antigens.

The CDR3 extends over 15 amino acids. V lost 1 base, J lost 6 bases, and 6 bases stayed unmatched. Per the germline V gene, CDR1 is SGHRS and CDR2 is YFSETQ. PCR employed 60 Vbeta and 13 Jbeta primers. Assay used: immunoSEQ multiplex PCR; TCRdb lists only in-frame clones, some missing. The table shows under 250,000 clones, with around 81% occurring only once. The clonotype originates from a woman aged 55 to 70 in good health and CMV-seropositive. The sequencing input was PBMCs. The chain uses TRBV5-1 and TRBJ2-7; 11 nucleotides line up with TRBD2. This CDR3 is CASSLRTSGSVEQYF. In DNA form, the CDR3 reads TGCGCCAGCAGCTTGCGGACTAGCGGGTCAGTCGAGCAGTACTTC.